The 5 T cell receptor beta chains presented below share a single source sample, sequenced in a study of T cell repertoires in cytomegalovirus infection. One entry per CDR3 protein, called by TCRdb with MiXCR from the reads. The data show 560,000 or so distinct CDR3 sequences, more than 15% seen once. Sequenced input: CD8+ T cells from PBMCs. Receptors originate from a human donor in good health (CMV status not recorded). Some clones in this sample may be carry-over from other donors' samples.

This clonotype has ten or more counts. The chain joins TRBV20-1 to TRBJ2-3; 9 nucleotides line up with TRBD2. The junction had 15 bases not matched to a gene; V was cut back by 0 bases and J by 11 bases. The germline gives CDR1 DFQATT, CDR2 SNEGSKA (reference sequence). The CDR3 is made up of 16 amino acids. Here the CDR3 reads CSARDQVAGVPVVQYF. CDR3 sequence (DNA): TGCAGTGCTAGAGATCAGGTAGCGGGGGTCCCTGTCGTGCAGTATTTT.

The chain links TRBV4-2 to TRBJ2-5; 12 bases agree with TRBD2. Germline CDR1 reads LGHNA; CDR2 reads YNFKEQ. The CDR3 is made up of 18 amino acids. Trimming at V came to 0 bases and at J to 5 bases, leaving 10 bases not matched to a gene. CDR3: CASSQENTRLAGEETQYF. CDR3 DNA sequence: TGTGCCAGCAGCCAAGAAAATACTCGACTAGCGGGAGAGGAGACCCAGTACTTC.

The chain couples TRBV30 to TRBJ1-3; the D is unclear. This CDR3 is built from 14 residues. Germline CDR1 reads GTSNPN; CDR2 reads SVGIG (reference sequence). Trimming removed 1 base from V and 0 bases from J, with 7 bases in between. Here the CDR3 reads CAWSAGISGNTIYF. The CDR3 DNA reads TGTGCCTGGAGTGCGGGGATCTCTGGAAACACCATATATTTT.

Only a few counts were recorded for this clonotype. The rearrangement links TRBV11-3 to TRBJ2-3, with 9 bases lining up with TRBD1. Trimming cost V 5 bases and J 4 bases; bases outside gene matches: 7. CDR1 and CDR2 from the germline V gene are SGHNT and YENEEA. The CDR3 is made up of 15 amino acids. The DNA for the CDR3 is TGTGCCAGCAGCCCGGGGGACAGGGAACCAGATACGCAGTATTTT. Its protein is CASSPGDREPDTQYF. Combining the CDR3 with reference TRBV11-3 and TRBJ2-3 gives the whole variable domain EAGVVQSPRYKIIEKKQPVAFWCNPISGHNTLYWYLQNLGQGPELLIRYENEEAVDDSQLPKDRFSAERLKGVDSTLKIQPAELGDSAVYLCASSPGDREPDTQYFGPGTRLTVL.

At least ten counts were recorded for this clonotype. J is TRBJ2-7 and V is TRBV2, with TRBD1 identical over 9 bases. The J segment lost 0 bases and the V segment lost 0 bases, leaving 0 bases of the junction unmatched. The CDR3 runs 15 residues. CDR1 and CDR2 (germline): SNHLY, FYNNEI. For the CDR3, the DNA is TGTGCCAGCAGTGAAGCGACAGGGGGCTCCTACGAGCAGTACTTC. Translating it yields CASSEATGGSYEQYF.